These T cell receptor beta chains were read from a single sample in a study of response to subunit inactivated influenza vaccine. One entry per CDR3 protein results from TCRdb running MiXCR on the RT-PCR reads. The repertoire includes some 640,000 distinct CDR3 sequences, roughly 13% of them detected once, and around 7% sits in the top ten. This specimen was PBMCs from blood, taken around 15 days before vaccination. Receptors originate from a man aged 45-60 years who received an inactivated influenza vaccine. CDR3s include the opening cysteine and the closing phenylalanine or tryptophan. Fields, in order: J gene, clone size, V gene, D gene, CDR3 protein, CDR3 DNA. A D gene is named only where the DNA matches it firmly. A row's size may be missing; if present it is once, few, many or a size class.

TRBJ2-7	few	TRBV6-1	TRBD2	CASRNGAGSSYEQYF	TGTGCCAGCAGGAACGGAGCGGGGTCATCCTACGAGCAGTACTTC
TRBJ1-4	.	TRBV20-1	TRBD1	CSASTGTGVEKLFF	TGCAGTGCTAGCACCGGGACAGGGGTCGAAAAACTGTTTTTT
TRBJ2-4	.	TRBV10-3	.	CATRGPENIQYF	TGTGCCACCAGGGGACCCGAGAACATTCAGTACTTC
TRBJ1-5	.	TRBV20-1	.	CSARGRVNNQPQHF	TGCAGTGCTAGGGGGAGGGTTAACAATCAGCCCCAGCATTTT
TRBJ2-2	many	TRBV3-1	.	CASSPRQGDTGELFF	TGTGCCAGCAGCCCCCGTCAGGGAGACACCGGGGAGCTGTTTTTT
TRBJ2-2	many	TRBV25-1	.	CASSEYPLGPGELFF	TGTGCCAGCAGTGAATATCCCTTAGGTCCGGGGGAGCTGTTTTTT
TRBJ1-5	few	TRBV19	TRBD1	CASSTRPGTGIKQPQHF	TGTGCCAGTAGTACCCGTCCCGGGACAGGGATCAAGCAGCCCCAGCATTTT
TRBJ2-1	many	TRBV6-5	.	CASSALDEQFF	TGTGCCAGCAGTGCTTTAGATGAGCAGTTCTTC
TRBJ2-5	.	TRBV5-1	.	CASSLGPSDQETQYF	TGCGCCAGCAGCTTGGGTCCTTCAGATCAAGAGACCCAGTACTTC
TRBJ2-5	.	TRBV19	.	CASSTDAQETQYF	TGTGCCAGTAGTACTGATGCACAAGAGACCCAGTACTTC
TRBJ2-3	.	TRBV20-1	.	CSASSYDRPTDTQYF	TGCAGTGCTAGTTCCTACGACAGGCCCACAGATACGCAGTATTTT
TRBJ2-6	.	TRBV30	TRBD1	CAWTRDRLNSGANVLTF	TGTGCCTGGACCCGGGACAGGCTAAACTCTGGGGCCAACGTCCTGACTTTC
TRBJ2-1	.	TRBV6-6	.	CASTLSAGNEQFF	TGTGCCAGCACCTTGTCGGCCGGGAATGAGCAGTTCTTC
TRBJ2-2	.	TRBV6-2/TRBV6-3	.	CASSYQFGNTGELFF	TGTGCCAGCAGTTATCAGTTCGGGAACACCGGGGAGCTGTTTTTT
TRBJ2-7	.	TRBV20-1	.	CSAQDSDYEQYF	TGCAGTGCCCAGGATAGCGATTACGAGCAGTACTTC
TRBJ2-2	.	TRBV4-3	TRBD2	CASSQEASGVNTGELFF	TGCGCCAGCAGCCAAGAGGCTAGCGGGGTGAACACCGGGGAGCTGTTTTTT
TRBJ1-1	.	TRBV7-6	TRBD1	CASSLAQGATEAFF	TGTGCCAGCAGCTTAGCACAGGGGGCCACTGAAGCTTTCTTT
TRBJ2-5	.	TRBV6-2/TRBV6-3	TRBD2	CASSYQRGTGETQYF	TGTGCCAGCAGTTACCAGCGGGGGACTGGAGAGACCCAGTACTTC
TRBJ2-1	.	TRBV7-6	TRBD1	CASSLYRDRDNEQFF	TGTGCCAGCAGCTTATACCGGGACAGAGACAATGAGCAGTTCTTC
TRBJ1-2	.	TRBV29-1	TRBD1	CSVDRDRGSSNYGYTF	TGCAGCGTTGACAGGGACAGGGGGTCATCTAACTATGGCTACACCTTC
TRBJ1-2	.	TRBV20-1	.	CSARPYDYTF	TGCAGTGCTAGACCCTATGACTACACCTTC
TRBJ2-3	few	TRBV18	TRBD1	CASSQQGARGDTQYF	TGTGCCAGCTCGCAACAGGGGGCCAGGGGAGATACGCAGTATTTT
TRBJ2-3	once	TRBV15	.	CATKIQGTDTQYF	TGTGCCACCAAGATACAGGGAACAGATACGCAGTATTTT
TRBJ2-2	.	TRBV7-2	TRBD1	CASSTSGQGDTGELFF	TGTGCCAGCAGCACGTCGGGACAGGGAGACACCGGGGAGCTGTTTTTT
TRBJ2-3	.	TRBV7-9	TRBD2	CASGPLADTQYF	TGTGCCAGCGGCCCACTAGCGGATACGCAGTATTTT
TRBJ2-2	few	TRBV3-1	TRBD2	CASSQAGTSGSTGELFF	TGTGCCAGCAGCCAAGCCGGGACTAGCGGGAGCACCGGGGAGCTGTTTTTT
TRBJ2-5	.	TRBV5-5	TRBD1	CASSFLLQGAGGETQYF	TGTGCCAGCAGCTTCTTACTCCAGGGGGCGGGTGGAGAGACCCAGTACTTC
TRBJ1-2	.	TRBV7-9	.	CASTPTNGAGYTF	TGTGCCAGCACCCCAACGAATGGCGCGGGCTACACCTTC
TRBJ1-2	.	TRBV4-1	.	CASSPWAAAGPLNYGYTF	TGCGCCAGCAGCCCCTGGGCCGCGGCAGGGCCTCTTAACTATGGCTACACCTTC
TRBJ2-1	many	TRBV12-3/TRBV12-4	.	CASSPPERKGGEQFF	TGTGCCAGCAGTCCACCCGAGCGCAAAGGGGGTGAGCAGTTCTTC
TRBJ2-3	.	TRBV24-1	TRBD2	CATSDPRGEGDTQYF	TGTGCCACCAGTGACCCACGGGGGGAAGGGGATACGCAGTATTTT
TRBJ2-3	.	TRBV5-1	.	CASSLMPYSTDTQYF	TGCGCCAGCAGCTTGATGCCTTATAGCACAGATACGCAGTATTTT
TRBJ1-1	.	TRBV6-5	.	CASSYLGGNSEAFF	TGTGCCAGCAGTTACTTGGGGGGCAATTCCGAAGCTTTCTTT
TRBJ2-3	.	TRBV5-4	TRBD2	CASSLIAGNKDTQYF	TGTGCCAGCAGCTTGATAGCGGGGAACAAAGATACGCAGTATTTT
TRBJ2-1	few	TRBV12-3/TRBV12-4	TRBD2	CASSLVRLAGGPNEQFF	TGTGCCAGCAGTTTGGTTCGACTAGCGGGAGGGCCCAATGAGCAGTTCTTC
TRBJ2-7	.	TRBV20-1	.	CSAPIVPGLAVEQYF	TGCAGTGCTCCGATTGTACCGGGACTGGCGGTCGAGCAGTACTTC
TRBJ1-6	many	TRBV5-1	TRBD1	CASSFGQGNSPLHF	TGCGCCAGCAGCTTTGGACAGGGGAATTCACCCCTCCACTTT
TRBJ2-5	.	TRBV11-2	.	CASSRPANTQYF	TGTGCCAGCAGCCGCCCGGCCAATACCCAGTACTTC
TRBJ2-7	few	TRBV11-2	.	CASSLPTGAYEQYF	TGTGCCAGCAGCTTGCCGACTGGGGCCTACGAGCAGTACTTC
TRBJ2-3	few	TRBV6-2/TRBV6-3	.	CASSVQGFRDTQYF	TGTGCCAGCAGTGTCCAGGGATTCAGAGATACGCAGTATTTT
TRBJ2-1	many	TRBV29-1	.	CSAGSARAYNEQFF	TGCAGCGCCGGGTCGGCTCGTGCCTACAATGAGCAGTTCTTC
TRBJ2-5	.	TRBV28	.	CASSLLQSRIGETQYF	TGTGCCAGCAGTTTATTGCAGTCGAGGATCGGGGAGACCCAGTACTTC
TRBJ1-6	.	TRBV27	TRBD1	CASSWWTGFNSPLHF	TGTGCCAGCAGTTGGTGGACAGGGTTTAATTCACCCCTCCACTTT
TRBJ2-3	many	TRBV27	TRBD2	CASSLELAGGEVDTQYF	TGTGCCAGCAGTTTAGAGCTAGCGGGCGGAGAGGTGGATACGCAGTATTTT
TRBJ1-2	.	TRBV19	TRBD1	CASSIIGTGIAYTF	TGTGCCAGTAGTATAATTGGGACAGGGATCGCCTACACCTTC
TRBJ2-3	many	TRBV20-1	.	CSARDNRVPDTQYF	TGCAGTGCTAGAGACAACAGGGTACCGGATACGCAGTATTTT
TRBJ2-1	.	TRBV13	TRBD1	CASSPVPGQGPQPDDEQFF	TGTGCCAGCAGCCCTGTCCCGGGACAGGGGCCGCAACCAGACGATGAGCAGTTCTTC
TRBJ2-7	.	TRBV20-1	TRBD1	CSAKDGQGSTYEQYF	TGCAGTGCTAAAGACGGACAGGGAAGTACCTACGAGCAGTACTTC
TRBJ2-1	once	TRBV6-1	TRBD2	CASTLLAGGPNEQFF	TGTGCCAGCACCCTACTAGCGGGGGGCCCCAATGAGCAGTTCTTC
TRBJ2-3	.	TRBV15	TRBD1	CATSSDRGGTDTQYF	TGTGCCACCAGCAGCGACAGGGGTGGCACAGATACGCAGTATTTT
TRBJ2-3	many	TRBV20-1	TRBD2	CSAKTSGYRTDTQYF	TGCAGCGCAAAGACTAGCGGGTATCGCACAGATACGCAGTATTTT
TRBJ2-4	few	TRBV7-2	.	CASSFWQGKNIQYF	TGTGCCAGCAGCTTTTGGCAGGGCAAAAACATTCAGTACTTC
TRBJ2-7	.	TRBV15	TRBD2	CATGNSGSYEQYF	TGTGCCACCGGGAATAGCGGGAGCTACGAGCAGTACTTC
TRBJ2-2	few	TRBV11-2	TRBD1	CASSLGTGYTGELFF	TGTGCCAGCAGCTTAGGGACAGGGTACACCGGGGAGCTGTTTTTT
TRBJ2-3	few	TRBV12-3/TRBV12-4	.	CASSPESTDTQYF	TGTGCCAGCAGCCCCGAATCTACAGATACGCAGTATTTT
TRBJ2-1	many	TRBV29-1	TRBD1	CSVGPRGQGLIEQFF	TGCAGCGTTGGACCTCGGGGACAGGGGCTAATTGAGCAGTTCTTC
TRBJ1-2	many	TRBV3-1	.	CASSQPTGGGYTF	TGTGCCAGCAGCCAGCCGACAGGAGGGGGCTACACCTTC
TRBJ2-7	few	TRBV27	TRBD1	CASSTGTGVGYEQYF	TGTGCCAGCAGTACCGGGACAGGAGTCGGCTACGAGCAGTACTTC